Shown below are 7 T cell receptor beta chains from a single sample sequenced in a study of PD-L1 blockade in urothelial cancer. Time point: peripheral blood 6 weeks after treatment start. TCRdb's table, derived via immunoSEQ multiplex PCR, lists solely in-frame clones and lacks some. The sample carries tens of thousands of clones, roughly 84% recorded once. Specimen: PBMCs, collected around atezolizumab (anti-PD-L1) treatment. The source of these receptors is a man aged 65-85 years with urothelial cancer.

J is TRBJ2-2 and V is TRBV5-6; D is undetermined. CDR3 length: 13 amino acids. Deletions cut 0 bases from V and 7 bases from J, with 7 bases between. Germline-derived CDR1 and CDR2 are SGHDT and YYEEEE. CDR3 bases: TGTGCCAGCAGCTTGGAGATCGGCGGGGAGCTGTTTTTT. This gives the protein CASSLEIGGELFF.

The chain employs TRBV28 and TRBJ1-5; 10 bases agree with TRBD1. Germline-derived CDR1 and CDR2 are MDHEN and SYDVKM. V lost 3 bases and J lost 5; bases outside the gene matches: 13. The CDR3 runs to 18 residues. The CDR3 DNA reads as TGTGCCAGCAGTTTTATCGAGGACAGGGGGACTTACGATCAGCCCCAGCATTTT. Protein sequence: CASSFIEDRGTYDQPQHF.

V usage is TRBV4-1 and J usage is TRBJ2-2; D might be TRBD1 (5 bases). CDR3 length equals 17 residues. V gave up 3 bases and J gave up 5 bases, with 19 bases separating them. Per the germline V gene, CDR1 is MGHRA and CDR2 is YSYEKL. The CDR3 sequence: CASSHSARGASTGELFF. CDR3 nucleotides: TGCGCCAGCAGCCATTCTGCTAGGGGCGCGAGTACCGGGGAGCTGTTTTTT.

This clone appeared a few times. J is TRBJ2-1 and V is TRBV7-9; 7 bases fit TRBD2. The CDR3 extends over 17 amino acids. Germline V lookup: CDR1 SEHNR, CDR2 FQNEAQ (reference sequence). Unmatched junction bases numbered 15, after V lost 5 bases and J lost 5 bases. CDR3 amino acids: CASSLPRRLAADNEQFF. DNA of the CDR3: TGTGCCAGCAGCCTCCCCCGTCGACTAGCAGCCGACAATGAGCAGTTCTTC.

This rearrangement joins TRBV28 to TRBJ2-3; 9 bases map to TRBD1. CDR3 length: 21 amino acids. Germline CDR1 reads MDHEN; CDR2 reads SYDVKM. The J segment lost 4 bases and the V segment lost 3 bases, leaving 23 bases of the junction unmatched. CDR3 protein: CASSFSGSGDRAHYKADTQYF. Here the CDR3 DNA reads TGTGCCAGCAGTTTCTCCGGGTCGGGGGACAGGGCCCATTACAAAGCAGATACGCAGTATTTT.

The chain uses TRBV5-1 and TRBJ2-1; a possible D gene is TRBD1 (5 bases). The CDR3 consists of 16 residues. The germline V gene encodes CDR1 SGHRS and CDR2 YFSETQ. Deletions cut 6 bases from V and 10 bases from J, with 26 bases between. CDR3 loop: CASKVDSWTLQTEQFF. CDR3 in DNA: TGCGCCAGCAAGGTTGACAGCTGGACACTCCAAACCGAGCAGTTCTTC. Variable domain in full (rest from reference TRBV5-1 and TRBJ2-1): KAGVTQTPRYLIKTRGQQVTLSCSPISGHRSVSWYQQTPGQGLQFLFEYFSETQRNKGNFPGRFSGRQFSNSRSEMNVSTLELGDSALYLCASKVDSWTLQTEQFFGPGTRLTVL.

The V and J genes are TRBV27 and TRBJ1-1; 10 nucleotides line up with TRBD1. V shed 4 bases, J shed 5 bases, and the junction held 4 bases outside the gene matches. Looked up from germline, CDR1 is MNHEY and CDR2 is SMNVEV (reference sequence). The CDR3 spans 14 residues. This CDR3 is CASSYGQGGTEAFF. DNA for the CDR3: TGTGCCAGCAGTTACGGACAGGGGGGAACTGAAGCTTTCTTT.